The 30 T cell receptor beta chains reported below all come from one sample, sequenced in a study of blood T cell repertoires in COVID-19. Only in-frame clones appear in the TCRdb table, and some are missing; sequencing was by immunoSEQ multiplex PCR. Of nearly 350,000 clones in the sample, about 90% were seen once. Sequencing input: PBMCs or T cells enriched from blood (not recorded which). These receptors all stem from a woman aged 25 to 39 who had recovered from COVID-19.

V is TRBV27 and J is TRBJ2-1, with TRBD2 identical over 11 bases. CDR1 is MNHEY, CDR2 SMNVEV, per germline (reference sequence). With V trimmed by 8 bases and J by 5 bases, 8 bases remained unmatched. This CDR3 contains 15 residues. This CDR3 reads CASAPGTSGDNEQFF. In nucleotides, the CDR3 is TGTGCCAGCGCCCCAGGGACTAGCGGCGACAATGAGCAGTTCTTC.

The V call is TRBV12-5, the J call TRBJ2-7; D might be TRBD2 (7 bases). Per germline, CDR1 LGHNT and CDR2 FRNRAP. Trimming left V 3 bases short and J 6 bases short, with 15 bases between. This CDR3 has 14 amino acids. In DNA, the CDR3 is TGTGCTAGTGGTTTATTAGGGGGGGCACGCGAGCAGTACTTC. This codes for CASGLLGGAREQYF.

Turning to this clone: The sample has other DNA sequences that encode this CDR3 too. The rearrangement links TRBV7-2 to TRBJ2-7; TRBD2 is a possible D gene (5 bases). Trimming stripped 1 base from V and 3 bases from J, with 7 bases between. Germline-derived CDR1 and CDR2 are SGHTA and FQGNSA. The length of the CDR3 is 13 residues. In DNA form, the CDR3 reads TGTGCCAGCAGCTTAGGGGCGGGCTACGAGCAGTACTTC. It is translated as CASSLGAGYEQYF.

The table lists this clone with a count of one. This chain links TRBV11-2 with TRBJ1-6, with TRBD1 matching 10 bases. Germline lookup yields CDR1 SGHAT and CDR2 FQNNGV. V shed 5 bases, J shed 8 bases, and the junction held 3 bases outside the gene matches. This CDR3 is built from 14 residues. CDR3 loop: CASSNGTGDSPLHF. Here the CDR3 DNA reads TGTGCCAGCAGCAACGGGACAGGGGATTCACCCCTCCACTTT. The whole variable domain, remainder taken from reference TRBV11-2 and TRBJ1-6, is EAGVAQSPRYKIIEKRQSVAFWCNPISGHATLYWYQQILGQGPKLLIQFQNNGVVDDSQLPKDRFSAERLKGVDSTLKIQPAKLEDSAVYLCASSNGTGDSPLHFGNGTRLTVT.

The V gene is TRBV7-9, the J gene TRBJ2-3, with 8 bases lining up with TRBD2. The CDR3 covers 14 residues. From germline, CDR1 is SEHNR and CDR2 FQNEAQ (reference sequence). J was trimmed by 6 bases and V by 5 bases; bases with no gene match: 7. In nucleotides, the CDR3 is TGTGCCAGCAGCCCCCAAGCGGGGGTTGATACGCAGTATTTT. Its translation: CASSPQAGVDTQYF.

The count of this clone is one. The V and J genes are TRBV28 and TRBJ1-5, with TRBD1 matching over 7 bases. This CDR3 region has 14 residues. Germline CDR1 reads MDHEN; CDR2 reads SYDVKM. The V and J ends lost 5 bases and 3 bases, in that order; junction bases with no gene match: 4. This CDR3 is CASSPRGNNQPQHF. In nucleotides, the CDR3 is TGTGCCAGCAGTCCCAGGGGGAACAATCAGCCCCAGCATTTT.

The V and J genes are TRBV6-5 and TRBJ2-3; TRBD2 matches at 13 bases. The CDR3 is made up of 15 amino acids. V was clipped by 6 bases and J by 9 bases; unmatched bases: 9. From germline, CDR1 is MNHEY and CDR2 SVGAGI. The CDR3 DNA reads TGTGCCAGCAGCTCCGGACTAGCGGGGGTGGGGACGCAGTATTTT. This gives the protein CASSSGLAGVGTQYF.

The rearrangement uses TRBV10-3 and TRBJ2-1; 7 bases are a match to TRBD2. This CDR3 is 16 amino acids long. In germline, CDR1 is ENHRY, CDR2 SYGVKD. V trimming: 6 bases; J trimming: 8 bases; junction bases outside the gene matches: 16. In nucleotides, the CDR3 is TGTGCCATCAGCGACAGAGGACTAGTCGGCGGCGATGAGCAGTTCTTC. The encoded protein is CAISDRGLVGGDEQFF.

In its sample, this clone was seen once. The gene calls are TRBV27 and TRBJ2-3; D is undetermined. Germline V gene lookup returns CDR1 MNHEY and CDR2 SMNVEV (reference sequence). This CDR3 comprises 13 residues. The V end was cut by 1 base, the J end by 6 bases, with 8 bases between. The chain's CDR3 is CASSLFYSDTQYF. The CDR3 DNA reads TGTGCCAGCAGTTTATTTTACAGTGATACGCAGTATTTT.

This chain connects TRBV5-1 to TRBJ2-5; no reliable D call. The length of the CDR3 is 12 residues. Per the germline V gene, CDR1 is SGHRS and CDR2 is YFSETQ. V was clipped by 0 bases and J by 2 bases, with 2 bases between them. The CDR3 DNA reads TGCGCCAGCAGCTTGGCTCAAGAGACCCAGTACTTC. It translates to CASSLAQETQYF.

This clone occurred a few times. The CDR3 protein is CASSSGGETQYF. The CDR3 DNA follows: TGTGCCAGCAGTAGCGGGGGTGAGACCCAGTACTTC. The chain employs TRBV6-2 or TRBV6-3 and TRBJ2-5; 8 nucleotides agree with TRBD2. Germline CDR1 MNHEY, CDR2 SVGEGT. This CDR3 has 12 amino acids. V dropped 5 bases and J dropped 5; count of bases not matched to a gene: 1.

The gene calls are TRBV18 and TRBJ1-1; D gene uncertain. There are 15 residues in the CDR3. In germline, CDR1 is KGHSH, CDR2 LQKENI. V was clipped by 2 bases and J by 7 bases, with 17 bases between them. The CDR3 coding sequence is TGTGCCAGCTCACCAGGAATTACGCAGGAAAATGAAGCTTTCTTT. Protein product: CASSPGITQENEAFF.

The CDR3 region is CASSHRQGEGYTF. The CDR3 coding sequence is TGTGCCAGCAGTCACCGACAGGGGGAAGGCTACACCTTC. The chain joins TRBV6-5 to TRBJ1-2; TRBD1 aligns across 9 bases. CDR3 length: 13 amino acids. Germline loops: CDR1 MNHEY, CDR2 SVGAGI. The V gene end was trimmed by 5 bases and the J gene end by 8 bases; junction bases not matched to a gene: 6.

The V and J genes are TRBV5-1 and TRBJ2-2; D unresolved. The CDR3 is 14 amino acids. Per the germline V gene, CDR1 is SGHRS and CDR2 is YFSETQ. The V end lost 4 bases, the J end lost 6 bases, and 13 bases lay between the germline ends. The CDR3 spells CASSLLSVAGELFF. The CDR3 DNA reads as TGCGCCAGCAGCCTTTTATCGGTGGCCGGGGAGCTGTTTTTT.

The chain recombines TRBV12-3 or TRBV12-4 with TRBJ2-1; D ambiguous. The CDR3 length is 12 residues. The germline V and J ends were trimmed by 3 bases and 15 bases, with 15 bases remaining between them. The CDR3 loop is CASSFSEESPFF. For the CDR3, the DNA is TGTGCCAGCAGTTTTTCAGAGGAGTCTCCGTTCTTC.

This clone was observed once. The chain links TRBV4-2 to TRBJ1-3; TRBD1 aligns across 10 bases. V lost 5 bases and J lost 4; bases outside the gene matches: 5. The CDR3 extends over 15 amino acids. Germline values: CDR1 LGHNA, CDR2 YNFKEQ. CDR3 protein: CASSRDRGEGNTIYF. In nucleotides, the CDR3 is TGTGCCAGCAGCAGGGACAGGGGCGAAGGAAACACCATATATTTT.

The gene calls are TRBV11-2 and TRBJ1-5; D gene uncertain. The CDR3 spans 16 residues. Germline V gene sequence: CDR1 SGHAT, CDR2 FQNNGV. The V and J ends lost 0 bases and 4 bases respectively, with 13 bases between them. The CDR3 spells CASSLDPPGRNQPQHF. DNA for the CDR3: TGTGCCAGCAGCTTAGATCCGCCAGGCCGGAATCAGCCCCAGCATTTT.

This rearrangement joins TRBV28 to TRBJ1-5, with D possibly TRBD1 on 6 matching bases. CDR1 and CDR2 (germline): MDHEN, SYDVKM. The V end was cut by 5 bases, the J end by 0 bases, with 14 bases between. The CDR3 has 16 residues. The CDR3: CASSPGGWDSNQPQHF. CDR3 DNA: TGTGCCAGCAGTCCGGGGGGCTGGGATAGCAATCAGCCCCAGCATTTT.

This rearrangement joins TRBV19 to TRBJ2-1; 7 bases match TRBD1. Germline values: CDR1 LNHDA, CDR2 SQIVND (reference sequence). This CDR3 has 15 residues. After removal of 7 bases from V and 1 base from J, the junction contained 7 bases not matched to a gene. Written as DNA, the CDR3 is TGTGCCAGTACCAACAGGGGACATTCCTACAATGAGCAGTTCTTC. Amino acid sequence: CASTNRGHSYNEQFF. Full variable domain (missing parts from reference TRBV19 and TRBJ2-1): DGGITQSPKYLFRKEGQNVTLSCEQNLNHDAMYWYRQDPGQGLRLIYYSQIVNDFQKGDIAEGYSVSREKKESFPLTVTSAQKNPTAFYLCASTNRGHSYNEQFFGPGTRLTVL.

CDR3 nucleotides: TGTGCCAGCAGCTGGACAGGGGCCGCTTCCTACGAGCAGTACTTC. Translating gives CASSWTGAASYEQYF. The chain couples TRBV5-4 to TRBJ2-7, with 9 bases aligning to TRBD1. Germline V gene sequence: CDR1 SGHNT, CDR2 YYREEE (reference sequence). V lost 3 bases to trimming and J lost 1 base; unmatched junction nucleotides: 5. The CDR3 is made up of 15 amino acids.

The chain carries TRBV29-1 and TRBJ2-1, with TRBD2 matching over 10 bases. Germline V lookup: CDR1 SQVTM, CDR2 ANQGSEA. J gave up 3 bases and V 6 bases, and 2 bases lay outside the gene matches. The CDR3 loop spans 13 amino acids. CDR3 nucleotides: TGCAGCGTCCTAGCGGGGGTCTACAATGAGCAGTTCTTC. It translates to CSVLAGVYNEQFF.

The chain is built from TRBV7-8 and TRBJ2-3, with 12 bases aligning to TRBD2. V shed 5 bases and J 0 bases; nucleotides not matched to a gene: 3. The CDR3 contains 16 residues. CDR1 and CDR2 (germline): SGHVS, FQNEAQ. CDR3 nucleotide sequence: TGTGCCAGCAGCAGACTAGCGGGGGAAAGCACAGATACGCAGTATTTT. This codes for CASSRLAGESTDTQYF.

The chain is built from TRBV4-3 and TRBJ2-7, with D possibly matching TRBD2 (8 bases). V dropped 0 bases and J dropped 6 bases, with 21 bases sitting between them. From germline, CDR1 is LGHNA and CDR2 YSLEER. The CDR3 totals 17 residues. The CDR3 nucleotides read TGCGCCAGCAGCCAAGAGTCGCGGGGGGCCCCAGGGGGCGAGCAGTACTTC. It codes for CASSQESRGAPGGEQYF.

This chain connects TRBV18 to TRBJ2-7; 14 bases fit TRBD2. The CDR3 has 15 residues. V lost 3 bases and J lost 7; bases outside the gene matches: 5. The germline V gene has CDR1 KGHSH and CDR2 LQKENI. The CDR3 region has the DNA TGTGCCAGCTCACCCCAGACTAGCGGGGGGGCAGAGCAGTACTTC. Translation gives CASSPQTSGGAEQYF. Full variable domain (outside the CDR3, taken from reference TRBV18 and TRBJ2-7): NAGVMQNPRHLVRRRGQEARLRCSPMKGHSHVYWYRQLPEEGLKFMVYLQKENIIDESGMPKERFSAEFPKEGPSILRIQQVVRGDSAAYFCASSPQTSGGAEQYFGPGTRLTVT.

CDR3 protein: CASSLAPRQRNEKLFF. DNA for the CDR3: TGTGCCAGCAGCTTAGCGCCGAGACAGCGTAATGAAAAACTGTTTTTT. V is TRBV7-6 and J is TRBJ1-4; possible D gene TRBD1, 5 bases. V lost 0 bases and J 4 bases, leaving 12 bases between the germline ends. This CDR3 has 16 amino acids. Germline CDR1 and CDR2: SGHVS and FNYEAQ. The variable domain in full, completed from reference TRBV7-6 and TRBJ1-4, reads GAGVSQSPRYKVTKRGQDVALRCDPISGHVSLYWYRQALGQGPEFLTYFNYEAQQDKSGLPNDRFSAERPEGSISTLTIQRTEQRDSAMYRCASSLAPRQRNEKLFFGSGTQLSVL.

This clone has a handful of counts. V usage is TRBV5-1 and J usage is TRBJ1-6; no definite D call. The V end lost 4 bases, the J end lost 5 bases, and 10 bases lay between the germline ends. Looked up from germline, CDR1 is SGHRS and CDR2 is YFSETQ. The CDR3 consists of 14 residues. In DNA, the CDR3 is TGCGCCAGCAGCCGGGTACGCAATAATTCACCCCTCCACTTT. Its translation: CASSRVRNNSPLHF.

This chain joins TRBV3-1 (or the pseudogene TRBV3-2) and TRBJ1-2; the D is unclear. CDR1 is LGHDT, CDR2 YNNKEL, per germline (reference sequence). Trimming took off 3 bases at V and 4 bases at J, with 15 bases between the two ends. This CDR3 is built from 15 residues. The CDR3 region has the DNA TGTGCCAGCAGCCATGGAGCCGGGAGCGGCTATGGCTACACCTTC. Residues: CASSHGAGSGYGYTF.

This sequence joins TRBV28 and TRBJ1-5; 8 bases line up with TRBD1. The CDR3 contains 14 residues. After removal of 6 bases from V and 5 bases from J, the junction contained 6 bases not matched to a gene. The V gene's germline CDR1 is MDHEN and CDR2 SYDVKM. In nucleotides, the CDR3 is TGTGCCAGCAGCAGGACAGGGATGTATCAGCCCCAGCATTTT. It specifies CASSRTGMYQPQHF.

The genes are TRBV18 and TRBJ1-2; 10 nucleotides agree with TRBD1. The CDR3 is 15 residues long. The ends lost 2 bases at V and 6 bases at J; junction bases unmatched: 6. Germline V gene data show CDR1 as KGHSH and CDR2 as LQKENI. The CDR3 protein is CASSPSPGTGDGYTF. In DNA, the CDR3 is TGTGCCAGCTCACCATCGCCCGGGACAGGGGATGGCTACACCTTC. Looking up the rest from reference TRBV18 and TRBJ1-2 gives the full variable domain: NAGVMQNPRHLVRRRGQEARLRCSPMKGHSHVYWYRQLPEEGLKFMVYLQKENIIDESGMPKERFSAEFPKEGPSILRIQQVVRGDSAAYFCASSPSPGTGDGYTFGSGTRLTVV.

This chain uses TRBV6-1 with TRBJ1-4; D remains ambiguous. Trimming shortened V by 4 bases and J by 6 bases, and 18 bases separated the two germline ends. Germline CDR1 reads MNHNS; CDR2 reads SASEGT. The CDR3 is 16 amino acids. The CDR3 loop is CASSAVLTYRDEKLFF. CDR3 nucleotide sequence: TGTGCCAGCAGTGCAGTTCTGACCTATCGGGATGAAAAACTGTTTTTT.